This T cell receptor beta chain was sequenced for a study of cytomegalovirus exposure and HLA in healthy donors. 60 Vbeta and 13 Jbeta primers were used in PCR. Sequenced by immunoSEQ multiplex PCR; TCRdb stores in-frame clones only, minus some. The sample table sets out some 40,000 clones. Germline V gives CDR1 SGHTA, CDR2 FQGNSA. Trimming pared 3 bases from V and 7 bases from J, leaving 10 bases between. The CDR3 consists of 13 residues. The sample taken for sequencing was PBMCs. This chain uses TRBV7-2 with TRBJ1-5; possibly TRBD1 for D (6 bases). The source is a human donor in good health. CDR3 region: CASSFRGPQPQHF. The CDR3 coding sequence is TGTGCCAGCAGCTTCAGGGGCCCCCAGCCCCAGCATTTT.